These T cell receptor beta chains were read from a single sample in a study of shared T cell receptors in the human thymus. Assay: immunoSEQ multiplex PCR; the TCRdb copy retains only in-frame clones and omits some. The sample contains 630,000 or so clones, approximately 89% of which appear only once. Separately, the same data were catalogued under a study of human thymus T cells.

Sequenced input: thymocytes. Receptors originate from a boy in the first two years of life with a congenital heart defect. Both conserved end residues are part of each CDR3. A D gene is named only where the DNA matches it firmly. Only some rows state a clone size, as once, few, many or a class for expanded clones.

clone_size,v_call,j_call,d_call,cdr3_nt,cdr3_aa
.,TRBV4-3,TRBJ2-3,.,TGCGCCAGCAGCCAAGTGGGGCTTCAAGATACGCAGTATTTT,CASSQVGLQDTQYF
.,TRBV10-2,TRBJ1-6,TRBD1,TGCGCCAGCACCGCCGAAGGGACAGGGGATTCACCCCTCCACTTT,CASTAEGTGDSPLHF
.,TRBV5-1,TRBJ2-5,TRBD2,TGCGCCAGCAGCTTCGTACAGCGGGGTGAATTCCAAGAGACCCAGTACTTC,CASSFVQRGEFQETQYF
.,TRBV13,TRBJ1-1,.,TGTGCCAGCAGCCGGATGGGGGGGAATTCTGAAGCTTTCTTT,CASSRMGGNSEAFF
.,TRBV28,TRBJ2-1,.,TGTGCCAACGCCCCACGGGGGTACAATGAGCAGTTCTTC,CANAPRGYNEQFF
.,TRBV7-2,TRBJ2-6,.,TGTGCCAGCAGGCCCGCGGGGGCGAGAGGGGCCAACGTCCTGACTTTC,CASRPAGARGANVLTF
once,TRBV6-5,TRBJ2-7,.,TGTGCCAGCAGTACCTACCGCGTTGTGCCGTACGAGCAGTACTTC,CASSTYRVVPYEQYF
.,TRBV27,TRBJ1-4,.,TGTGCCAGCAGTTCGGCTGGCAGGATAGATGAAAAACTGTTTTTT,CASSSAGRIDEKLFF
once,TRBV27,TRBJ1-1,TRBD1,TGTGCCAGCACCCCGGGACAGCTGAACACTGAAGCTTTCTTT,CASTPGQLNTEAFF
.,TRBV19,TRBJ2-5,.,TGTGCCAGTAAATGCGGGAAATCCGGGACCAGAGAGACCCAGTACTTC,CASKCGKSGTRETQYF
.,TRBV28,TRBJ1-1,.,TGTGCCAGCAGTCGTCTGGGCCTGAACACTGAAGCTTTCTTT,CASSRLGLNTEAFF
.,TRBV14,TRBJ2-1,TRBD2,TGTGCCAGCAGCCAAGGATTTTCTAGCGGGAGGGTTCGCAATGAGCAGTTCTTC,CASSQGFSSGRVRNEQFF
.,TRBV6-1,TRBJ2-5,TRBD2,TGTGCCAGCAGTGCCTTCGGGGGGTTACTCCAAAAGGAGACCCAGTACTTC,CASSAFGGLLQKETQYF
once,TRBV27,TRBJ2-7,.,TGTGCCAGCAGTTTATCGGGACTCAGCCTCTACGAGCAGTACTTC,CASSLSGLSLYEQYF
.,TRBV11-3,TRBJ1-1,.,TGTGCCAGCAGCTTTAAAATTGGGACAGAAGCTTTCTTT,CASSFKIGTEAFF
few,TRBV4-1,TRBJ1-3,.,TGCGCCAGCAGCCAACCCCGCGGGGAGGGGGGGACTGGAAACACCATATATTTT,CASSQPRGEGGTGNTIYF
.,TRBV28,TRBJ2-5,.,TGTGCCAGCAGTCGCATACCCACAGGGATGGGAGAGACCCAGTACTTC,CASSRIPTGMGETQYF
.,TRBV7-9,TRBJ2-5,TRBD1,TGTGCCAGCAGCGTAGCAGGGACAGGGCGTCGGAAAGAGACCCAGTACTTC,CASSVAGTGRRKETQYF
.,TRBV5-4,TRBJ2-1,.,TGTGCCAGCAGCTTTGATTACGCGGGTGGATCCTACAATGAGCAGTTCTTC,CASSFDYAGGSYNEQFF
.,TRBV14,TRBJ2-7,.,TGTGCCAGCAGCCAAGCCAGGGCATCCTACGAGCAGTACTTC,CASSQARASYEQYF